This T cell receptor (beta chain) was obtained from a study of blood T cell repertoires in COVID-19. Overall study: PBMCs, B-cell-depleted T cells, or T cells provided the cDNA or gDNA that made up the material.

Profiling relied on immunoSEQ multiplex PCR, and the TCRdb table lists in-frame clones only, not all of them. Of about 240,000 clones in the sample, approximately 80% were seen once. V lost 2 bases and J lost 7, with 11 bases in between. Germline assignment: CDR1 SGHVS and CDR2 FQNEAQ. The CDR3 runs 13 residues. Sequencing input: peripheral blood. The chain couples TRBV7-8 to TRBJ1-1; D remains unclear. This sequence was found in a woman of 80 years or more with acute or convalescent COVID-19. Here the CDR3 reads CASSLKSRVEAFF. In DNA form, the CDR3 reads TGTGCCAGCAGCTTAAAATCGAGGGTTGAAGCTTTCTTT.